The subject of this entry is one T cell receptor (beta chain). Its target is unknown. Sequencing was performed with immunoSEQ multiplex PCR; in TCRdb, only in-frame clones are kept and a portion is missing. The repertoire holds roughly 80,000 clones, with approximately 88% as singletons. The data stem from a study of siplizumab effects on memory and regulatory T cells. Overall study results and limits: It was never confirmed that proliferating Tregs from siplizumab cultures were suppressive.

Per germline, CDR1 SGHRS and CDR2 YFSETQ. V gave up 4 bases and J gave up 1 base, with 6 bases separating them. The CDR3 spans 12 residues. This chain joins TRBV5-1 and TRBJ2-7; D remains ambiguous. The sequence came from a human donor in good health. Source material: Tregs sorted from blood. The CDR3 is CASSPTSYEQYF. In DNA, the CDR3 is TGCGCCAGCAGCCCAACGTCCTACGAGCAGTACTTC.